Presented here are 22 T cell receptor beta chains from one specimen sequenced in a study of T cells in Graves' hyperthyroidism and ophthalmopathy. The CDR3 regions of TCR beta were amplified from RNA transcripts. In the first-round RT-PCR of the TCR CDR3, the HTBI primer set was used. TCRdb recomputed calls from the multiplex PCR reads with MiXCR, one row per CDR3 protein. Altogether more than 550,000 distinct CDR3 sequences are present, about 45% being singletons, with the ten largest covering less than 9%. Sequenced sample: peripheral blood or thyroid tissue (not recorded which). The receptors originated from an adult man with Graves' disease, either hyperthyroidism or ophthalmopathy (not recorded which).

The genes are TRBV9 and TRBJ1-2, with D unclear. Deletions cut 1 base from V and 3 bases from J, with 4 bases between. This CDR3 has 12 amino acids. Germline V gene lookup returns CDR1 SGDLS and CDR2 YYNGEE. In nucleotides, the CDR3 is TGTGCCAGCAGCGTAAGCCACTATGGCTACACCTTC. It codes for CASSVSHYGYTF.

Points on this clonotype: It is unclear where the CDR3 begins or ends on the DNA, so no DNA is shown, and the CDR3 is as TCRdb lists it. J is TRBJ1-2 and V is TRBV25-1; the table's D call TRBD1 went unverified against the DNA. Per the germline V gene, CDR1 is MGHDK and CDR2 is SYGVNS. The CDR3 is made up of 20 amino acids, end residues included. CDR3: CASSIYLCSVDRGTHYGYTF.

Notes on this clonotype: A much larger clone sits a single nucleotide away, making a read error possible. The V gene is TRBV2, the J gene TRBJ1-2; no clear D. This CDR3 spans 11 amino acids. The V end was cut by 6 bases, the J end by 8 bases, with 10 bases between. Germline V gives CDR1 SNHLY, CDR2 FYNNEI. This CDR3 is CASRLRRGYTF. The CDR3 bases are TGTGCCAGCAGACTGAGAAGGGGCTACACCTTC.

Remarks on this clonotype: At one boundary the junction diverges from the germline segment, which might be a read error. J is TRBJ2-5 and V is TRBV7-9; D may be TRBD1 (6 bases). Germline CDR1 is SEHNR and CDR2 is FQNEAQ (reference sequence). This CDR3 is built from 14 residues. This chain's CDR3 is CASSPLGGAETQYF. The CDR3 DNA follows: TGCGCCAGCAGCCCCCTAGGGGGTGCAGAGACCCAGTACTTC.

For this clonotype: A much larger clone lies a single base off, so this may be a read error. The chain carries TRBV24-1 and TRBJ2-2; D not resolved. CDR3 length equals 17 residues. V was shortened by 3 bases and J by 1 base, with 14 bases between the two germline ends. The germline gives CDR1 KGHDR, CDR2 SFDVKD. The DNA for the CDR3 is TGTGCCACCAGTGATCCGACGGAACTCCAGAACACCGGGGAGCTGTTTTTT. Encoded protein: CATSDPTELQNTGELFF.

In this sample, this clonotype turned up many times. This chain uses TRBV5-6 with TRBJ1-2, with D perhaps matching TRBD1 (5 bases). Germline loops: CDR1 SGHDT, CDR2 YYEEEE. This CDR3 region has 13 residues. The V gene lost 5 bases and the J gene lost 4 bases, with 12 bases spanning the gap. The CDR3 DNA follows: TGTGCCAGCAGAAGCAGGGTCGTCTATGGCTACACCTTC. This gives the protein CASRSRVVYGYTF.

Points on this clonotype: The junction shows a germline mismatch at one end, possibly a read error. The chain uses TRBV24-1 and TRBJ1-5; D is uncertain. Germline lookup yields CDR1 KGHDR and CDR2 SFDVKD. This CDR3 spans 12 amino acids. CDR3 nucleotide sequence: TGTGCCACCAGTGATTTTCGAGGGCCCCAGCATTTC. As protein: CATSDFRGPQHF.

The sample holds many counts of this clonotype. Mismatch with germline at one junction end may stem from a read error. The rearrangement joins TRBV7-7 to TRBJ1-4; the D is unclear. Germline CDR1 and CDR2: SSHAT and FNYEAQ (reference sequence). This CDR3 has 18 amino acids. The CDR3 DNA reads TGTGCTAGCAGCTTAGCGATCCCCTCAGGTGGGGTCGGAGAAAAACTGTTTTTT. Amino acid sequence: CASSLAIPSGGVGEKLFF.

A note on this clonotype: Its ends do not fully match the called genes, so a read error is possible. The chain joins TRBV20-1 to TRBJ2-7, with 7 bases fitting TRBD2. The CDR3 covers 12 residues. The germline V gene has CDR1 DFQATT and CDR2 SNEGSKA (reference sequence). This CDR3 is CSAGGLPYEQCF. As DNA, the CDR3 is TGCAGTGCTGGGGGACTACCCTACGAGCAGTGCTTC.

This clonotype was seen repeatedly, ten times or more. CDR3 protein: CAISESQWDQPQHF. As DNA, the CDR3 is TGTGCCATCAGTGAATCACAGTGGGATCAGCCCCAGCATTTT. The chain recombines TRBV10-3 with TRBJ1-5, with D unclear. The CDR3 is 14 amino acids. V was cut by 3 bases and J by 5 bases, with 11 bases left in between. CDR1 and CDR2 (germline): ENHRY, SYGVKD.

This chain uses TRBV2 with TRBJ1-2; TRBD1 aligns across 8 bases. This CDR3 region has 14 residues. Trimming at V came to 1 base and at J to 7 bases, leaving 5 bases not matched to a gene. Germline CDR1 SNHLY, CDR2 FYNNEI. CDR3 sequence: CASSEGRGLFGYTF. The CDR3 DNA reads as TGTGCCAGCAGTGAAGGCAGGGGGCTATTTGGCTACACCTTC.

This clonotype was seen repeatedly, ten times or more. The gene calls are TRBV12-3 or TRBV12-4 and TRBJ1-1; 7 nucleotides match TRBD1. The CDR3 consists of 14 residues. V shed 6 bases and J 1 base; nucleotides not matched to a gene: 5. CDR3: CASSRQGGNTEAFF. CDR3 nucleotides: TGTGCCAGCAGCCGACAGGGCGGGAACACTGAAGCTTTCTTT.

A few counts support this clonotype. The chain uses TRBV6-1 and TRBJ1-5; D possibly corresponds to TRBD1 (6 bases). This CDR3 is 15 amino acids long. The germline V gene has CDR1 MNHNS and CDR2 SASEGT. V was clipped by 7 bases and J by 0 bases, with 13 bases between them. The CDR3 sequence is CASTRGQNSNQPQHF. The DNA of the CDR3 is TGTGCCAGCACCAGAGGACAGAATAGCAATCAGCCCCAGCATTTT.

The chain links TRBV7-9 to TRBJ2-7; a weak D match, TRBD1 (6 bases). The germline V gene encodes CDR1 SEHNR and CDR2 FQNEAQ (reference sequence). This CDR3 has 14 residues. V lost 5 bases and J lost 0, with 11 bases in between. The CDR3 sequence is CASSPDRNSYEQYF. CDR3 nucleotides: TGTGCCAGCAGCCCGGACAGAAACTCCTACGAGCAGTACTTC.

With regard to this clonotype: A clone one base away is much larger, so this may be a read error. The chain recombines TRBV12-3 or TRBV12-4 with TRBJ2-7; D gene uncertain. The CDR3 totals 11 residues. V dropped 5 bases and J dropped 7 bases, with 9 bases sitting between them. The CDR3 DNA sequence: TGTGCCAGCAGTGAAGGGTGGGAGCAGTACTTC. It encodes CASSEGWEQYF.

This sequence joins TRBV7-8 and TRBJ1-1, with no clear D. The CDR3 is 12 amino acids. Germline values: CDR1 SGHVS, CDR2 FQNEAQ. V lost 4 bases and J 8 bases, leaving 11 bases between the germline ends. CDR3 sequence: CASSYGRSEAFF. The CDR3 DNA follows: TGTGCCAGCAGCTATGGACGTTCCGAAGCTTTCTTT.

The chain recombines TRBV29-1 with TRBJ2-7; D may match TRBD1 or TRBD2 (5 bases each). The ends were cut back, 7 bases at V and 3 bases at J, with 16 bases in the middle. CDR3 length: 13 amino acids. Germline-derived CDR1 and CDR2 are SQVTM and ANQGSEA. The CDR3 DNA reads as TGCAGCGCTGGGACGGCAAATGGCTACGAGCAGTACTTC. Residues: CSAGTANGYEQYF.

This rearrangement joins TRBV19 to TRBJ1-1; a possible D gene is TRBD1 (5 bases). Trimming took off 4 bases at V and 0 bases at J, with 9 bases between the two ends. Germline assignment: CDR1 LNHDA and CDR2 SQIVND (reference sequence). The CDR3 runs 14 residues. CDR3 in DNA: TGTGCCAGTAGTACGGGACGGATGAACACTGAAGCTTTCTTT. It encodes CASSTGRMNTEAFF. Filled out from reference TRBV19 and TRBJ1-1, the complete variable domain reads DGGITQSPKYLFRKEGQNVTLSCEQNLNHDAMYWYRQDPGQGLRLIYYSQIVNDFQKGDIAEGYSVSREKKESFPLTVTSAQKNPTAFYLCASSTGRMNTEAFFGQGTRLTVV.

Only a few counts were recorded for this clonotype. The chain joins TRBV20-1 to TRBJ1-1; tentatively, D is TRBD1 (6 bases). Germline V CDR1 and CDR2: DFQATT, SNEGSKA (reference sequence). V was shortened by 6 bases and J by 3 bases, with 14 bases between the two germline ends. This CDR3 has 13 amino acids. The CDR3: CSALGGLDTEAFF. The CDR3 DNA sequence: TGCAGTGCCCTTGGGGGGCTGGACACTGAAGCTTTCTTT.

This chain joins TRBV12-3 or TRBV12-4 and TRBJ1-4; 8 nucleotides align to TRBD1. The CDR3 has 13 residues. V was pared by 7 bases and J by 8 bases, with 6 bases of the junction left unmatched. CDR3 residues: CASTLGQAEKLFF. Here the CDR3 DNA reads TGTGCCAGCACCTTGGGACAGGCCGAAAAACTGTTTTTT.

The chain recombines TRBV29-1 with TRBJ1-5; TRBD1 matches 7 bases. J lost 4 bases, V lost 8 bases, and 11 bases had no gene match. The CDR3 is 14 amino acids. CDR1 is SQVTM and CDR2 is ANQGSEA in the germline V gene. This CDR3 reads CSSSRTGRNQPQHF. CDR3 nucleotides: TGCAGCAGTTCAAGGACAGGCCGAAATCAGCCCCAGCATTTT.

This clonotype was observed many times. CDR3 in amino acids: CASSFRDGYTF. In nucleotides, the CDR3 is TGTGCCAGCAGCTTCCGGGACGGCTACACCTTC. The chain uses TRBV7-9 and TRBJ1-2; TRBD1 might be the D (5 bases). CDR3 length: 11 amino acids. Trimming stripped 3 bases from V and 8 bases from J, with 7 bases between. CDR1 and CDR2 from the germline V gene are SEHNR and FQNEAQ (reference sequence). Complete variable domain (other parts from reference TRBV7-9 and TRBJ1-2): DTGVSQNPRHKITKRGQNVTFRCDPISEHNRLYWYRQTLGQGPEFLTYFQNEAQLEKSRLLSDRFSAERPKGSFSTLEIQRTEQGDSAMYLCASSFRDGYTFGSGTRLTVV.